A selection of T cell receptor beta chains follows, all from one sample in a study of blood T cell repertoires in COVID-19. Sequencing was performed with immunoSEQ multiplex PCR; in TCRdb, only in-frame clones are kept and a portion is missing. Of about 130,000 clones in the sample, 70% to 80% are singletons; the top ten hold approximately 11%. The sequenced material came from peripheral blood. The receptors were gathered from a man in his sixties who had recovered from COVID-19. CDR3s include the opening cysteine and the closing phenylalanine or tryptophan. D genes are given only for firm matches. Clone size appears in some rows only: once, few, many, or a class for an expanded clone.

TRBJ2-7	TRBD1	TRBV6-1	once	TGTGCCAGCAGTGATCGAACGACAGGGGCTTTCTCCACCTACGAGCAGTACTTC	CASSDRTTGAFSTYEQYF
TRBJ1-1	.	TRBV6-1	.	TGTGCCAGCAGTGACCCGCGGGGGGGCCGGAATGCTTTCTTT	CASSDPRGGRNAFF
TRBJ1-1	TRBD1	TRBV29-1	.	TGCAGCGTCCGGGACAGGGGTGGGGAAGACACTGAAGCTTTCTTT	CSVRDRGGEDTEAFF
TRBJ1-1	.	TRBV6-2/TRBV6-3	once	TGTGCCAGCAGCTTACAGGGAACTGAAGCTTTCTTT	CASSLQGTEAFF
TRBJ2-7	TRBD1	TRBV7-2	.	TGTGCCAGCAGCTTATGGGAACAGGGGGCCCTCGAGCAGTACTTC	CASSLWEQGALEQYF
TRBJ2-5	.	TRBV25-1	few	TGTGCCAGCAGTGAATTCGGCCAAGAGACCCAGTACTTC	CASSEFGQETQYF
TRBJ1-1	TRBD1	TRBV30	.	TGTGCCTGGAGTGTATTGTGGGACAGGGGTTTGAACACTGAAGCTTTCTTT	CAWSVLWDRGLNTEAFF
TRBJ1-6	.	TRBV7-2	.	TGTGCCAGCAGGAGAGCAGGGGAGTCACCCCTCCACTTT	CASRRAGESPLHF
TRBJ1-2	.	TRBV4-2	.	TGTGCCAGCAGCCAAGATGCGGGAGAAAGAGGCTACACCTTC	CASSQDAGERGYTF
TRBJ1-1	.	TRBV15	.	TGTGCCACCAGCAAACTATGGAACACTGAAGCTTTCTTT	CATSKLWNTEAFF
TRBJ2-7	.	TRBV7-5	.	TGTGCCAGAAACCCCCTAGACAGGGTAGGCGACGAGCAGTACTTC	CARNPLDRVGDEQYF
TRBJ1-1	TRBD1	TRBV19	.	TGTGCCACCTCCCGGACAGGGAACACTGAAGCTTTCTTT	CATSRTGNTEAFF
TRBJ2-7	TRBD2	TRBV7-9	.	TGTGCCAGCAGCTTAGGGGGCGCTAGCCGGAGCGGGGTCGAGCAGTACTTC	CASSLGGASRSGVEQYF
TRBJ1-1	.	TRBV19	.	TGTGCCAGTAGTCCCCATCCGGGTAGCACTGAAGCTTTCTTT	CASSPHPGSTEAFF
TRBJ2-2	.	TRBV5-1	.	TGCGCCAGCAGCTTGGGATCCGGGTTTCACACCGGGGAGCTGTTTTTT	CASSLGSGFHTGELFF
TRBJ2-1	TRBD2	TRBV28	.	TGTGCCACCCGGGAGGGGACAATCCCTGTAGAGCAGTTCTTC	CATREGTIPVEQFF
TRBJ2-1	TRBD2	TRBV7-2	.	TGTGCCAGCAGCCGCAGGAGGACTAGCGGTCACAATGAGCAGTTCTTC	CASSRRRTSGHNEQFF
TRBJ2-7	TRBD1	TRBV18	.	TGTGCCAGCTCACCGGGACAGAACTACGAGCAGTACTTC	CASSPGQNYEQYF
TRBJ1-2	.	TRBV28	.	TGTGCCAGCAGTTTTCCCAGGGCTGGGGGGGGCTACACCTTC	CASSFPRAGGGYTF
TRBJ1-5	.	TRBV29-1	.	TGCAGCGCTGGAGACAGGATCAATCAGCCCCAGCATTTT	CSAGDRINQPQHF
TRBJ2-3	TRBD2	TRBV6-2/TRBV6-3	.	TGTGCCAGCAGTCCCCGTGGTAGCGGGAGGGCAACAGATACGCAGTATTTT	CASSPRGSGRATDTQYF
TRBJ2-5	TRBD1	TRBV7-2	once	TGTGCCAGCAGCCCAAGGACAGGTCCTCAAGAGACCCAGTACTTC	CASSPRTGPQETQYF
TRBJ1-6	.	TRBV19	once	TGTGCCAGTAGTATCCGCGGAAATTCACCCCTCCACTTT	CASSIRGNSPLHF
TRBJ2-1	TRBD2	TRBV7-6	.	TGTGCCAGCAGCTTTCCAGCGCCCCAAGCGGGGGGCTCCTACAATGAGCAGTTCTTC	CASSFPAPQAGGSYNEQFF
TRBJ2-7	.	TRBV4-2	.	TGTGCCAGCAGCCAATCTACCACCTACGAGCAGTACTTC	CASSQSTTYEQYF